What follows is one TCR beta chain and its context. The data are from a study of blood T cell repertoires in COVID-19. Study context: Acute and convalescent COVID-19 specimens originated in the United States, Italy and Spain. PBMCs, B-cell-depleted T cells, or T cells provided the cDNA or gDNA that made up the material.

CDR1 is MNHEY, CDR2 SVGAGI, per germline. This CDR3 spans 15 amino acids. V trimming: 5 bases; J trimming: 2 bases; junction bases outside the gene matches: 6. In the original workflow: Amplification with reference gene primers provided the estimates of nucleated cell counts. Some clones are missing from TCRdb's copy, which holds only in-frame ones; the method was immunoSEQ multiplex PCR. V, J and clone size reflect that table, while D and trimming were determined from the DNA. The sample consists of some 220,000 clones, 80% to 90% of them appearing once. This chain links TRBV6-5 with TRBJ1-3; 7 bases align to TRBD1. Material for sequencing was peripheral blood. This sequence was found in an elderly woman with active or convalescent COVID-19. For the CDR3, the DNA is TGTGCCAGCAGTCCCGACAGGGCGGCTGGAAACACCATATATTTT. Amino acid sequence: CASSPDRAAGNTIYF.